This T cell receptor beta chain was identified during a study of cytomegalovirus exposure and HLA in healthy donors. At the level of the study: A preliminary data release comprised roughly 80 million unique TCRs obtained from HLA-typed donors. The study, taken as a whole, reports: It was in a later analysis that TCR association rates were seen to vary by HLA locus, highest for DRB1 and lowest for HLA-C. Roughly even sequencing depth across donors was the assumption behind the presence/absence analyses.

V lost 8 bases, J lost 1 base, and 18 bases lay in between. CDR3 length equals 15 residues. CDR1 is MNHEY and CDR2 is SVGAGI in the germline V gene. Primers for the PCR totalled 60 Vbeta and 13 Jbeta. Here immunoSEQ multiplex PCR was the method, and the copy in TCRdb shows in-frame clones only, minus some. The table shows tens of thousands of clones, with around 77% occurring only once. A remark on this clone: What it binds is unknown.

This TCR came from a man in his forties or fifties in good health and CMV-seronegative. V gene TRBV6-5 combines with J gene TRBJ2-7; D might be TRBD2 (5 bases). What was sequenced was PBMCs. The CDR3: CASGFLTEGSYEQYF. The CDR3 coding sequence is TGTGCCAGCGGATTTTTAACAGAGGGATCCTACGAGCAGTACTTC.